The following is a T cell receptor beta chain sequence with its context. The sample originates from a study of technical replicates of blood from several donors. TCRdb keeps only in-frame clones here, not all; method: immunoSEQ multiplex PCR. There are tens of thousands of clones in the sample; 93% occur only once, and 0.24% lies in the top ten. Germline-derived CDR1 and CDR2 are MNHEY and SMNVEV (reference sequence). Trimming shortened V by 5 bases and J by 2 bases, and 13 bases separated the two germline ends. The CDR3 has 14 amino acids. Input material: T cells isolated from PBMCs. The clonotype comes from a human donor in good health. The chain links TRBV27 to TRBJ2-7, with a weak D call TRBD2 (6 bases). The DNA for the CDR3 is TGTGCCAGCAGTCCACTAGCCGATACCTACGAGCAGTACTTC. Its protein product is CASSPLADTYEQYF.